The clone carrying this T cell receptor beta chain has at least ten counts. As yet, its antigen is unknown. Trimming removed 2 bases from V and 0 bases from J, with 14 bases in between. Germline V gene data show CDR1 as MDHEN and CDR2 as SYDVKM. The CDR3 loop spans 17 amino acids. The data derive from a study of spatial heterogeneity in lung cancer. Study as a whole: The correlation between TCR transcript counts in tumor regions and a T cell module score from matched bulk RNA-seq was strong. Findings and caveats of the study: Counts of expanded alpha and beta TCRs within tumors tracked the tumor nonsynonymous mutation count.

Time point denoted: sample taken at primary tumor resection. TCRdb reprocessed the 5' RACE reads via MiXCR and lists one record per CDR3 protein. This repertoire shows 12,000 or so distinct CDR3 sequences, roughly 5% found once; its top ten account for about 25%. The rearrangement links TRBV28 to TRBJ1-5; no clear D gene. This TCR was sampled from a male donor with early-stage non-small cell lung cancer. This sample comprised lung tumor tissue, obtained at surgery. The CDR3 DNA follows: TGTGCCAGCAGTTTAGGCAGCGAGCGGGGTAGCAATCAGCCCCAGCATTTT. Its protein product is CASSLGSERGSNQPQHF.